This record looks at one TCR beta chain sequence and its context. Its recognized antigen is unknown. Base quality data are lacking; no much larger clone is found one base away. The sample belongs to a study of identical twins (TCRdb year 2016). Regarding the research as a whole: The study deep-sequenced TCR alpha and beta repertoires from monozygotic twins, unrelated adults of various ages and cord blood to test whether fetal clonotypes persist. Replicate twin experiments were performed at different times using different library preparation protocols to rule out contamination. What the study reported, not specific to this receptor: Fewer insertions were carried by abundant cord blood beta clonotypes; a weaker similar trend was observed in young adult naive repertoires, while no such trend was observed in memory repertoires. In monozygotic twins, recombination models systematically underestimated out-of-frame TCR alpha sharing, but the models matched the sharing seen between unrelated individuals. Because the same donors could not be followed over many years, the conclusions depended on cross-sectional statistical analysis. Out-of-frame TCR alpha sequences shared between twins showed an excess of low generation-probability sequences compared with coincidental sharing between unrelated individuals. Invariant T cells such as MAIT and iNKT could partly confound zero-insertion analyses, although diverse VJ usage argued against such confounding for most clonotypes. The excess sharing between twins in beta out-of-frame sequences was weaker because fewer shared sequences reduced the signal-to-noise ratio.

From cysteine to phenylalanine, the CDR3 is 14 amino acids long. Only CDR3 DNA is held: 42 bases, read in frame from base 1. The trim is 5 bases for V and 8 bases for J, with a gap of 16 bases between the germline ends. CDR1 and CDR2 were assigned from the germline V gene as ENHRY and SYGVKD. All donors were healthy Caucasians. The twin cohort comprised three pairs of female monozygotic twins, all aged about 18 to 30 years. Positive isolation kits from Invitrogen were used to isolate the CD4+ and CD8+ T cell populations. The library was built by means of 5' RACE. Sequencing relied on an Illumina HiSeq 2000. A universal primer binding site was added through template switching, and the final cDNA carried a unique molecular identifier so that TCR cDNA molecules could be counted accurately. Specific primers in the conserved constant-segment region were used to synthesize first-strand cDNA for TCR alpha and beta chains. Each cDNA library was double barcoded, with a SMART-Mk sample barcode plus Illumina barcodes, to control for contamination. Two successive PCR steps introduced TruSeq adapter sequences along with Illumina sample barcodes. The Illumina HiSeq platform was used with custom primers to sequence TCR alpha and beta cDNA libraries. In the source study's methods: MiGEC was used to process raw reads and extract unique molecular identifiers, and MiXCR was used to find CDR3 positions. Recombination models were inferred per individual with the repgenHMM and IGoR tools using an EM algorithm. Shared clonotype analysis was performed with the tcR package in R, normalizing sharing by the product of cloneset sizes. Out-of-frame nonproductive sequences were analyzed to study raw recombination free of thymic and clonal selection effects. TCRdb itself trimmed the public reads at Q25 with fastp, ran MiXCR and retained productive beta chains. Entries that share a CDR3 protein sequence are merged under the most common genes and DNA. The V and J calls were determined by TCRdb, not by the authors. The sample contains about 520,000 distinct CDR3 sequences, 22% of them found a single time. In total, the top ten clones hold around 0.9% of the sample.

These data were likewise used in another study, on T cells expressing NK-cell markers. As that second study puts it: Three sorted T-cell subsets (CD3+CD56+NKG2C+, CD3+CD56+NKG2C- and CD3+CD56-NKG2C+) from several donors had their TCR beta-chain repertoires profiled. Among the eight sequenced donors, seven were HCMV-seropositive and one was HCMV-seronegative. In several experiments an anti-gammadeltaTCR antibody was added to restrict sorting to alphabetaTCR-expressing T cells. In six donors, the dominant CD3+CD56+NKG2C+ clonotypes ranked among the top 10 CD8+ clonotypes, making up roughly 1.0-7.0% of CD8+ T cells. Those dominant clonotypes were again the most abundant among CD3+CD56-NKG2C+ cells in a few donors, at roughly 25-60.1%. Whether the expanded NKG2C-expressing T cell clones were specific for HCMV antigens remained unclear. Randomly selected healthy volunteers, three men and five women, were used as the eight sequenced donors. HCMV serostatus was determined by detecting HCMV-specific IgG in serum with a commercial ELISA kit. Reads were demultiplexed and grouped by UMI with MIGEC, and clonotypes were assembled and quantified with MiTCR. To exclude erroneous sequences, only TCR cDNA sequences supported by at least two reads were retained. The tcR package was used for downstream repertoire analysis, and clonotypes were matched across fractions by CDR3 nucleotide sequence plus V segment. VDJmatch was used to annotate antigen specificity against VDJdb, with one amino acid substitution in CDR3 allowed.

Sequencing was done on a sample of CD4+ T cells sorted from blood. The chain is encoded by TRBV10-3 joined to TRBJ2-1, with a weak D call of TRBD2 (5 bases match). The receptor was derived from a woman younger than 30 in good health. The CDR3 in this case is CAISTGIPVHEQFF. The DNA reads TGTGCCATCAGTACCGGGATCCCTGTCCATGAGCAGTTCTTC.